Listed below are T cell receptor beta chains from one sample, sequenced in a study of shared clonotypes between healthy human individuals. Libraries were prepared by immunoSEQ multiplex PCR; TCRdb keeps only in-frame clonotypes and omits some of them. The profile shows roughly 650,000 clones, more than 95% of them singletons. Sequencing input: naive CD4+ T cells sorted from blood. These receptors were obtained from a woman aged 30 to 39 in good health. Each CDR3 is given with its conserved first and last residue. D genes are given only for firm matches. The size of a clone is reported for some rows only, either as once, few or many, or as a class for expanded clones.

abundance,v_gene,d_gene,j_gene,CDR3aa,CDR3nt
.,TRBV5-1,TRBD2,TRBJ2-5,CASSLAGTSGRETQYF,TGCGCCAGCAGCTTGGCCGGGACTAGCGGGAGGGAGACCCAGTACTTC
.,TRBV19,TRBD1,TRBJ2-1,CASRQGANEQFF,TGTGCCAGCCGACAGGGGGCTAATGAGCAGTTCTTC
few,TRBV2,.,TRBJ1-2,CASRWGDSEGYTF,TGTGCCAGCAGGTGGGGGGATTCGGAGGGCTACACCTTC
.,TRBV5-1,.,TRBJ2-2,CASTTNAGHTGELFF,TGCGCCAGCACAACCAACGCAGGGCACACCGGGGAGCTGTTTTTT
.,TRBV9,TRBD2,TRBJ2-7,CASSDRRESLKQYF,TGTGCCAGCAGCGATCGGCGGGAGAGCCTTAAGCAGTACTTC
.,TRBV9,.,TRBJ2-7,CASSSNPRENYEQYF,TGTGCCAGCAGCTCCAACCCCAGGGAGAACTACGAGCAGTACTTC
.,TRBV28,TRBD1,TRBJ2-7,CASSHGQGAQRNEQYF,TGTGCCAGCAGTCACGGACAGGGGGCGCAGAGAAACGAGCAGTACTTC
.,TRBV9,TRBD1,TRBJ1-1,CASSSGQGGSEAFF,TGTGCCAGCAGCTCGGGGCAGGGGGGTAGTGAAGCTTTCTTT
.,TRBV11-2,.,TRBJ1-1,CASSLAAWGRGVPEAFF,TGTGCCAGCAGCTTAGCGGCTTGGGGACGGGGGGTCCCTGAAGCTTTCTTT
once,TRBV2,.,TRBJ2-1,CASSVQGLYNEQFF,TGTGCCAGCAGTGTACAGGGCCTATACAATGAGCAGTTCTTC
.,TRBV5-1,TRBD1,TRBJ1-4,CASSPTGATNEKLFF,TGCGCCAGCAGCCCGACAGGGGCAACTAATGAAAAACTGTTTTTT
.,TRBV28,.,TRBJ2-3,CASSLEQGVADTQYF,TGTGCCAGCAGTTTAGAACAGGGAGTAGCAGATACGCAGTATTTT
.,TRBV11-2,.,TRBJ2-7,CASSLEGVNYEQYF,TGTGCCAGCAGCTTAGAAGGCGTTAACTACGAGCAGTACTTC
.,TRBV28,TRBD1,TRBJ2-2,CASSSPQGANTGELFF,TGTGCCAGCAGCTCTCCCCAGGGGGCGAACACCGGGGAGCTGTTTTTT
once,TRBV6-5,.,TRBJ1-1,CASSYIGWQQNTEAFF,TGTGCCAGCAGTTACATAGGCTGGCAGCAGAACACTGAAGCTTTCTTT
.,TRBV10-3,.,TRBJ1-1,CAVGPNGDTEAFF,TGTGCCGTTGGGCCAAACGGGGACACTGAAGCTTTCTTT
.,TRBV7-2,.,TRBJ2-7,CASSLSVLRSYEQYF,TGTGCCAGCAGCTTATCCGTCCTGCGGAGTTACGAGCAGTACTTC
.,TRBV5-5,.,TRBJ2-3,CASSLAPPRGSDTQYF,TGTGCCAGCAGCTTGGCCCCCCCCCGTGGGTCAGATACGCAGTATTTT
.,TRBV5-4,TRBD1,TRBJ1-3,CASSRGTGGNTIYF,TGTGCCAGCAGCCGAGGGACAGGTGGAAACACCATATATTTT
.,TRBV19,.,TRBJ2-1,CASSIGGTLFNEQFF,TGTGCCAGTAGTATAGGGGGGACTCTTTTCAATGAGCAGTTCTTC
.,TRBV7-9,.,TRBJ2-5,CASSLVAETQYF,TGTGCCAGCAGCTTAGTGGCGGAGACCCAGTACTTC
.,TRBV28,.,TRBJ2-7,CASSLLVPSYEQYF,TGTGCCAGCAGTTTACTCGTTCCCAGCTACGAGCAGTACTTC
once,TRBV6-1,.,TRBJ2-2,CASSEAARELFF,TGTGCCAGCAGTGAAGCGGCTCGGGAGCTGTTTTTT
.,TRBV5-1,.,TRBJ2-3,CASSLGRTDTQYF,TGCGCCAGCAGCTTGGGTCGAACAGATACGCAGTATTTT
.,TRBV28,.,TRBJ2-7,CASSFRSGLLIGQYF,TGTGCCAGCAGTTTTCGGTCTGGGCTCCTTATCGGGCAGTACTTC
once,TRBV5-1,TRBD2,TRBJ2-1,CASSSAGTSPHEQFF,TGCGCCAGCAGCTCCGCCGGGACTAGCCCGCATGAGCAGTTCTTC
.,TRBV6-5,TRBD1,TRBJ1-2,CASSYFPGTGDTYTF,TGTGCCAGCAGTTACTTCCCGGGGACAGGGGATACCTACACCTTC
.,TRBV14,TRBD2,TRBJ2-1,CASSQPGLASDYNEQFF,TGTGCCAGCAGCCAACCGGGACTAGCGAGCGACTACAATGAGCAGTTCTTC
.,TRBV27,TRBD2,TRBJ2-1,CASSVILAGGPGEQFF,TGTGCCAGCAGTGTGATACTAGCGGGAGGGCCCGGGGAGCAGTTCTTC